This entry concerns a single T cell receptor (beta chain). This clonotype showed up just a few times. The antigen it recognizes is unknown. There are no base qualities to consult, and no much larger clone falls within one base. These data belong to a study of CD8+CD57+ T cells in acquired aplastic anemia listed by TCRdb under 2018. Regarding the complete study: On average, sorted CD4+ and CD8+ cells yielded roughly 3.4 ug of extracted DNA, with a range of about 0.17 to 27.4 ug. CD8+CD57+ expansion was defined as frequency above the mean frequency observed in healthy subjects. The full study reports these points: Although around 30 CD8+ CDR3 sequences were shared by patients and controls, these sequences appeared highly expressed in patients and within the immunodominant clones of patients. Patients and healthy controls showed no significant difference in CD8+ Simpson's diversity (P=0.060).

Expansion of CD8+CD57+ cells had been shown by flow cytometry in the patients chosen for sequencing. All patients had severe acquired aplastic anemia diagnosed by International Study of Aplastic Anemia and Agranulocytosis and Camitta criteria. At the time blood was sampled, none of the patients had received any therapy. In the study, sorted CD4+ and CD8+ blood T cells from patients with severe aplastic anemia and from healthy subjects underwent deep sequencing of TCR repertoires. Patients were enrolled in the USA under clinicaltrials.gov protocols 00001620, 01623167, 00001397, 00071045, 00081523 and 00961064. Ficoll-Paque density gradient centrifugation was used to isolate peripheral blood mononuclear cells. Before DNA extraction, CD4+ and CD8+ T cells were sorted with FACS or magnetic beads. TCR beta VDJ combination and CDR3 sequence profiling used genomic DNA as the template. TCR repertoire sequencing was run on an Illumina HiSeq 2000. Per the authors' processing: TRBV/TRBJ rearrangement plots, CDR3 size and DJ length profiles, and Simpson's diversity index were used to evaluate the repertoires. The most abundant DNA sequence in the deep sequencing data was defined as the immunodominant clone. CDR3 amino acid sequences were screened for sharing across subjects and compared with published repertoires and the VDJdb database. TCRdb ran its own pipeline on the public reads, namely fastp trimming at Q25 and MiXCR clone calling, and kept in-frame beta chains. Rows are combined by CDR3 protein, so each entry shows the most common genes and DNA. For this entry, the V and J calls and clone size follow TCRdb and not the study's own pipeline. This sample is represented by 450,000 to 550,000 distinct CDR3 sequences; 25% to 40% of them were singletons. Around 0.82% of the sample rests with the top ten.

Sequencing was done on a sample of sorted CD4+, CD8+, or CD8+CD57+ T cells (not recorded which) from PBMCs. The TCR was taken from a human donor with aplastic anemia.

The sequence in DNA is TGTGCCAGTAGTCAAGGGACTACCAATTTACAAGAGACCCAGTACTTC. Protein translation: CASSQGTTNLQETQYF. The rearranged segments are TRBV19 and TRBJ2-5, with 7 bases aligning to TRBD2. CDR1 LNHDA and CDR2 SQIVND were looked up in the germline V gene (reference sequence). From cysteine to phenylalanine, the CDR3 is 16 amino acids long. This entry keeps only the CDR3 DNA: 48 bases, framed from base 1. Clipping removes 5 bases from V and 2 bases from J, with 11 as the unmatched junction base count.